The 22 T cell receptor beta chains presented below share a single source sample, sequenced in a study of blood T cells in healthy people across ages. The second PCR ran roughly 7 to 12 cycles with a sample-barcoded 5' primer and J-beta primers. TCRdb ran MiXCR on the 5' RACE reads and lists one entry per CDR3 protein. The sample holds about 680,000 distinct CDR3 sequences; roughly 50% are singletons and the top ten take about a third. The material sequenced was blood. The source of these receptors is a woman aged 55-69 years in good health.

This clonotype was observed a handful of times. The chain couples TRBV7-8 to TRBJ2-7; D unresolved. Trimming shortened V by 5 bases and J by 0 bases, and 17 bases separated the two germline ends. This CDR3 has 16 amino acids. The V gene's germline CDR1 is SGHVS and CDR2 FQNEAQ. The CDR3 reads CASSLSPAGGSYEQYF. The DNA for the CDR3 is TGTGCCAGCAGCCTCTCCCCCGCTGGTGGCTCCTACGAGCAGTACTTC.

The genes are TRBV12-3 or TRBV12-4 and TRBJ2-1, with D possibly matching TRBD1 (5 bases). There are 12 residues in the CDR3. Trimming removed 3 bases from V and 9 bases from J, with 9 bases in between. The CDR3 sequence: CASSFKGREQFF. CDR3 bases: TGTGCCAGCAGTTTCAAGGGGCGTGAGCAGTTCTTC.

V gene TRBV10-3 combines with J gene TRBJ2-1; tentative D call: TRBD1 (6 bases). The CDR3 runs 12 residues. Trimming left V 7 bases short and J 5 bases short, with 9 bases between. CDR1 and CDR2 (germline): ENHRY, SYGVKD. The CDR3 is CAITRGDNEQFF. CDR3 DNA sequence: TGTGCCATCACCAGGGGAGACAATGAGCAGTTCTTC.

In this sample, this clonotype turned up a few times. The V and J genes are TRBV15 and TRBJ2-7; either TRBD1 or TRBD2 may supply D (5 bases each). This CDR3 contains 15 residues. The germline CDR1 and CDR2 sequences are LNHNV and YYDKDF (reference sequence). Between the trimmed V and J ends, which lost 0 bases and 7 bases, there was a span of 16 bases. The DNA for the CDR3 is TGTGCCACCAGCAGAGATATAGGGACGGGCGGGGAGCAGTACTTC. Amino acid sequence: CATSRDIGTGGEQYF.

This clonotype was seen a handful of times. The V gene is TRBV7-9, the J gene TRBJ2-3, with D unclear. V was trimmed by 0 bases and J by 5 bases, leaving 3 bases between them. Germline V gives CDR1 SEHNR, CDR2 FQNEAQ (reference sequence). CDR3 length: 12 residues. The CDR3 spells CASSLAEDTQYF. In nucleotides, the CDR3 is TGTGCCAGCAGCTTAGCGGAAGATACGCAGTATTTT.

The chain uses TRBV20-1 and TRBJ2-5, with 7 nucleotides matching TRBD2. TRBJ2-7 explains the end of the DNA better; the J call may be wrong. The CDR3 totals 13 residues. CDR1 is DFQATT and CDR2 is SNEGSKA in the germline V gene (reference sequence). The CDR3 region has the DNA TGCAGTGCTAAACAAACTAGCGACTACGAGCAGTACTTC. It is translated as CSAKQTSDYEQYF.

The chain links TRBV3-1 to TRBJ2-1, with D unclear. Deletions cut 3 bases from V and 8 bases from J, with 17 bases between. Germline CDR1 reads LGHDT; CDR2 reads YNNKEL (reference sequence). CDR3 length: 15 amino acids. The DNA for the CDR3 is TGTGCCAGCAGCCAGGTTGGGTGGTCGGGCGATGAGCAGTTCTTC. Translation: CASSQVGWSGDEQFF.

This chain connects TRBV12-3 or TRBV12-4 to TRBJ2-1, with 9 bases aligning to TRBD2. This CDR3 comprises 15 residues. V shed 1 base and J 6 bases; nucleotides not matched to a gene: 4. Here the CDR3 DNA reads TGTGCCAGCAGTTTAGGGCCTAGCGGGGCCAATGAGCAGTTCTTC. This codes for CASSLGPSGANEQFF.

This clonotype has just a few counts. This chain joins TRBV12-3 or TRBV12-4 and TRBJ2-7, with 8 bases that match TRBD1. The V gene end was trimmed by 5 bases and the J gene end by 1 base; junction bases not matched to a gene: 13. This CDR3 has 17 residues. CDR3 DNA: TGTGCCAGCAGTCCCCAGGGGGCCGGACAGGGTTCCTACGAGCAGTACTTC. It encodes CASSPQGAGQGSYEQYF.

The table lists this clonotype with a few counts. Relative to the germline gene, one junction end is altered; a read error may explain this. The J gene is TRBJ1-1, the V gene TRBV28, with a tentative D call TRBD1 (5 bases). Germline V gene data show CDR1 as MDHEN and CDR2 as SYDVKM. This CDR3 region has 15 residues. For the CDR3, the DNA is TGTGCCAGCAGGCTGCTCGCGGCCCAGGACACTGAGGCTTTCTTT. This encodes CASRLLAAQDTEAFF.

The chain couples TRBV11-1 to TRBJ1-2, with 8 nucleotides matching TRBD1. CDR1 is SGHAT and CDR2 is FQDESV in the germline V gene (reference sequence). CDR3 length: 15 amino acids. V lost 5 bases and J lost 7; bases outside the gene matches: 12. The CDR3 DNA is TGTGCCAGCAGCCCCAGGGACAGGCCGCAGGGTGGCTACACCTTC. Translated, it gives CASSPRDRPQGGYTF.

This clonotype turned up a few times. This chain's CDR3 is CASSVGAGDTQYF. The CDR3 DNA sequence: TGTGCCAGCAGCGTAGGAGCGGGAGATACGCAGTATTTT. V gene TRBV9 combines with J gene TRBJ2-3; tentative D call: TRBD2 (6 bases). CDR1 is SGDLS and CDR2 is YYNGEE in the germline V gene. The CDR3 extends over 13 amino acids. Trimming took off 0 bases at V and 5 bases at J, with 7 bases between the two ends.

The chain couples TRBV6-2 or TRBV6-3 to TRBJ2-5; the match to TRBD1 covers 10 bases. There are 16 residues in the CDR3. J was trimmed by 3 bases and V by 6 bases; bases with no gene match: 10. CDR1 is MNHEY, CDR2 SVGEGT, per germline. CDR3 bases: TGTGCCAGCAGCCGGGACAGGGGTCAACCCGAAGAGACCCAGTACTTC. Protein sequence: CASSRDRGQPEETQYF.

This rearrangement joins TRBV20-1 to TRBJ1-2; 8 positions agree with TRBD1. The CDR3 runs to 14 residues. Germline CDR1 and CDR2: DFQATT and SNEGSKA (reference sequence). With 0 bases clipped from V and 4 bases from J, the junction kept 4 bases outside the gene matches. The CDR3 loop reads CSARDRTGRYGYTF. The CDR3 nucleotides read TGCAGTGCTAGAGATCGGACAGGGCGCTATGGCTACACCTTC.

This chain uses TRBV12-3 or TRBV12-4 with TRBJ2-5; D gene uncertain. The V end lost 1 base, the J end lost 5 bases, and 8 bases lay between the germline ends. The CDR3 is 13 amino acids. The CDR3 DNA is TGTGCCAGCAGTTTAGTTCGTTGGGAGACCCAGTACTTC. It yields the protein CASSLVRWETQYF.

In this sample, this clonotype turned up a few times. CDR3 sequence (DNA): TGCAGCGCCTTGATGTGGGACAGGGCCTACGAGCAGTACTTC. Translated: CSALMWDRAYEQYF. The rearrangement links TRBV29-1 to TRBJ2-7; 9 nucleotides line up with TRBD1. Trimming cost V 7 bases and J 2 bases; bases outside gene matches: 9. Germline loops: CDR1 SQVTM, CDR2 ANQGSEA. There are 14 residues in the CDR3.

J is TRBJ2-5 and V is TRBV2; tentatively, D is TRBD1 (6 bases). The better agreement between TRBJ2-7 and the DNA end casts doubt on the J call. CDR1 SNHLY and CDR2 FYNNEI come from the germline V gene. The CDR3 is 16 amino acids. The CDR3 region has the DNA TGTGCCAGCAGCACTCGGGGTGGGGGACAAGAATACGAGCAGTACTTC. Its protein is CASSTRGGGQEYEQYF.

For this clonotype: The junction differs from germline at one of its ends, possibly a read error. This chain links TRBV9 with TRBJ2-7, with 9 bases matching TRBD2. The germline V gene has CDR1 SGDLS and CDR2 YYNGEE. The CDR3 extends over 15 amino acids. CDR3 nucleotide sequence: TGTGCCGGCAGCCCCCGACTAGCGGCAACCTACGAGCAGTACTTC. The encoded protein is CAGSPRLAATYEQYF.

J is TRBJ2-5 and V is TRBV6-2 or TRBV6-3; D gene ambiguous. V was clipped by 7 bases and J by 11 bases, with 23 bases between them. The CDR3 loop spans 14 amino acids. Germline CDR1 and CDR2: MNHEY and SVGEGT. The CDR3 nucleotides read TGTGCCAGCATACTGGACGGAGTCTACAATGAGCAGTACTTC. Translated, it gives CASILDGVYNEQYF.

The CDR3 bases are TGTGCCAGCAGCTCGGGGGGAAGGGGAACCTACGAGCAGTACTTC. It translates to CASSSGGRGTYEQYF. The chain combines TRBV6-1 with TRBJ2-7, with TRBD2 matching 7 bases. V shed 6 bases and J 2 bases; nucleotides not matched to a gene: 10. Looked up from germline, CDR1 is MNHNS and CDR2 is SASEGT. The CDR3 is 15 amino acids.

The chain recombines TRBV9 with TRBJ2-1, with D possibly TRBD1 on 6 matching bases. Germline values: CDR1 SGDLS, CDR2 YYNGEE. There are 19 residues in the CDR3. The V gene lost 3 bases and the J gene lost 4 bases, with 26 bases spanning the gap. The CDR3 spells CASSAPRPSEGRGYNEQFF. The CDR3 DNA reads as TGTGCCAGCAGCGCCCCCCGTCCTTCAGAGGGCAGGGGTTACAATGAGCAGTTCTTC. The whole variable domain, remainder taken from reference TRBV9 and TRBJ2-1, is DSGVTQTPKHLITATGQRVTLRCSPRSGDLSVYWYQQSLDQGLQFLIQYYNGEERAKGNILERFSAQQFPDLHSELNLSSLELGDSALYFCASSAPRPSEGRGYNEQFFGPGTRLTVL.

This clonotype was seen more than once but under ten times. With a much larger clone just one base away, this may be a read error. The rearrangement links TRBV5-1 to TRBJ2-3, with D perhaps TRBD1 or TRBD2 (5 bases each). The CDR3 contains 14 residues. CDR1 is SGHRS, CDR2 YFSETQ, per germline. The CDR3 DNA reads as TGCGCCAGCAGTCAAAGAGGGCCCACAGGTACGCAGTATTTT. Its protein is CASSQRGPTGTQYF.